What follows are 10 T cell receptor beta chains derived from one specimen sequenced in a study of blood T cells in healthy people across ages. A sample-barcoded 5' primer and a J-beta primer mix were used in a second PCR of about 7 to 12 cycles. Each CDR3 protein gets one entry after TCRdb re-called the 5' RACE reads with MiXCR. The sample lists roughly 860,000 distinct CDR3 sequences, about 59% occurring once. The sample taken for sequencing was blood. The origin of the receptors is a man aged 30-40 years in good health.

The V gene is TRBV9, the J gene TRBJ1-1; D is unclear. Trimming stripped 4 bases from V and 0 bases from J, with 10 bases between. This CDR3 spans 14 amino acids. Germline CDR1 and CDR2: SGDLS and YYNGEE. The CDR3 loop is CASSPHGMNTEAFF. CDR3 in DNA: TGTGCCAGCAGCCCTCACGGAATGAACACTGAAGCTTTCTTT.

The chain has TRBV10-3 and TRBJ2-6; D is possibly TRBD2 (6 bases). Between the trimmed V and J ends, which lost 6 bases and 0 bases, there was a span of 27 bases. Germline CDR1 reads ENHRY; CDR2 reads SYGVKD. CDR3 length: 21 amino acids. CDR3 nucleotide sequence: TGTGCCATCAGCGGGTCTACGAACCCCGGGACTGGGTCCTCTGGGGCCAACGTCCTGACTTTC. Residues: CAISGSTNPGTGSSGANVLTF.

This clonotype turned up a few times. The chain couples TRBV29-1 to TRBJ2-3; D may be TRBD1 (6 bases). Germline CDR1 reads SQVTM; CDR2 reads ANQGSEA. The CDR3 runs to 12 residues. The V end lost 2 bases, the J end lost 13 bases, and 16 bases lay between the germline ends. CDR3 sequence reads: CSVENGGSLEYF. As DNA, the CDR3 is TGCAGCGTTGAAAATGGGGGCAGTTTAGAGTATTTT.

The J gene is TRBJ2-3, the V gene TRBV7-2; D is uncertain. Germline V gene data show CDR1 as SGHTA and CDR2 as FQGNSA. Trimming pared 2 bases from V and 9 bases from J, leaving 9 bases between. The CDR3 runs 12 residues. The CDR3 bases are TGTGCCAGCAGCTTACAGGAACACACGCAGTATTTT. Its translation: CASSLQEHTQYF.

This clonotype was detected ten times or more. The genes are TRBV6-6 and TRBJ2-6; TRBD2 agrees at 9 bases. After removal of 6 bases from V and 2 bases from J, the junction contained 5 bases not matched to a gene. Germline CDR1 reads MNHNY; CDR2 reads SVGAGI (reference sequence). CDR3 length: 16 amino acids. CDR3 coding DNA: TGTGCCAGCAGGATGTTAGCGGGGGCTGGGGCCAACGTCCTGACTTTC. Its translation is CASRMLAGAGANVLTF.

This clonotype was counted a few times. The CDR3 here is CASSYSLRTSGGELFF. Here the CDR3 DNA reads TGTGCCAGCAGTTACTCGCTGCGGACTAGCGGCGGGGAGCTGTTTTTT. The genes are TRBV6-5 and TRBJ2-2, with 10 nucleotides matching TRBD2. The ends lost 0 bases at V and 7 bases at J; junction bases unmatched: 5. This CDR3 is 16 amino acids long. Germline CDR1 and CDR2: MNHEY and SVGAGI.

V and J are TRBV4-2 and TRBJ2-1; 12 bases are a match to TRBD2. The CDR3 is made up of 18 amino acids. The trim removed 5 bases at V and 2 bases at J, leaving 10 bases unmatched. The V gene's germline CDR1 is LGHNA and CDR2 YNFKEQ. This chain's CDR3 is CASSTGTSGLGTYNEQFF. CDR3 nucleotide sequence: TGTGCCAGCAGCACCGGGACTAGCGGGCTCGGCACCTACAATGAGCAGTTCTTC.

This clonotype was observed a few times. The chain links TRBV6-2 or TRBV6-3 to TRBJ2-1; 10 bases match TRBD2. The junction had 4 bases not matched to a gene; V was cut back by 7 bases and J by 7 bases. Germline CDR1 and CDR2: MNHEY and SVGEGT. The CDR3 contains 13 residues. The CDR3 coding sequence is TGTGCCAGCAATCAAGCGGGGGGGAATGAGCAGTTCTTC. It encodes CASNQAGGNEQFF.

This rearrangement joins TRBV18 to TRBJ2-3; D is unclear. CDR1 and CDR2 from the germline V gene are KGHSH and LQKENI. The V end lost 0 bases, the J end lost 6 bases, and 7 bases lay between the germline ends. This CDR3 is 13 amino acids long. In nucleotides, the CDR3 is TGTGCCAGCTCACCACCGGCGAGGGATACGCAGTATTTT. It codes for CASSPPARDTQYF.

For the CDR3, the DNA is TGTGCCAGCAGGTCCCGGGACTCACCATTAACAGATACGCAGTATTTT. This encodes CASRSRDSPLTDTQYF. This chain uses TRBV7-8 with TRBJ2-3, with D possibly TRBD2 on 6 matching bases. This CDR3 has 16 amino acids. The V gene lost 6 bases and the J gene lost 3 bases, with 19 bases spanning the gap. CDR1 is SGHVS and CDR2 is FQNEAQ in the germline V gene.